The present T cell receptor (beta chain) was sequenced within a study of CD8+ T cells in alopecia areata. Investigators isolated RNA and reverse transcribed it into cDNA to act as the sequencing template. Clones were sequenced by immunoSEQ multiplex PCR, and TCRdb holds only the in-frame ones, with some missing. The table shows under 350,000 clones, with roughly 50% occurring only once. Described treatment: oral pan-JAK inhibitor, 5-10 mg twice daily. Alopecia areata patients gave lesional scalp punch biopsies and peripheral blood samples. The CDR3 runs 13 residues. Germline V gene sequence: CDR1 GTSNPN, CDR2 SVGIG (reference sequence). V shed 4 bases and J shed 5 bases, with 15 bases lying between them.

Here the sequenced sample was CD4+ T cells sorted from blood, taken at week 24, from a patient treated with tofacitinib. This TCR derives from a human donor with alopecia areata. The chain employs TRBV30 and TRBJ2-7, with D maybe TRBD2 (6 bases). Written as DNA, the CDR3 is TGTGCCTGGACCGCGGGGTTTCTGCACGAGCAGTACTTC. Amino acids: CAWTAGFLHEQYF.